A single sample is the source of the 21 T cell receptor beta chains below, sequenced in a study of shared clonotypes between healthy human individuals. Profiling relied on immunoSEQ multiplex PCR, and the TCRdb table lists in-frame clones only, not all of them. The repertoire includes approximately 2.5 million clones, 93% of them detected once, and 0.36% sits in the top ten. The specimen was naive CD4+ T cells from PBMCs. Subset: CD45RA+ positively selected. These receptors all come from a man aged 18 to 35 in good health. Some clones in this sample may be carry-over from other donors' samples.

V and J are TRBV27 and TRBJ2-2; 9 bases are a match to TRBD1. Unmatched junction bases numbered 2, after V lost 2 bases and J lost 1 base. Germline CDR1 MNHEY, CDR2 SMNVEV (reference sequence). This CDR3 comprises 16 residues. CDR3 nucleotide sequence: TGTGCCAGCAGTTTACTGACAGGGGGGAACACCGGGGAGCTGTTTTTT. This translates into CASSLLTGGNTGELFF.

Comment on this clone: Additional DNA sequences in this sample encode the identical CDR3. CDR3 protein: CASSYGGRTGELFF. The DNA for the CDR3 is TGTGCCAGCAGTTACGGAGGTCGAACCGGGGAGCTGTTTTTT. The rearrangement uses TRBV6-5 and TRBJ2-2; TRBD2 is a possible D gene (5 bases). The V end was cut by 2 bases, the J end by 5 bases, with 9 bases between. Germline CDR1 is MNHEY and CDR2 is SVGAGI. The CDR3 length is 14 residues.

This sequence joins TRBV28 and TRBJ2-1; TRBD2 matches 9 bases. This CDR3 has 18 residues. Trimming removed 1 base from V and 3 bases from J; junction bases left unmatched: 10. CDR1 MDHEN and CDR2 SYDVKM come from the germline V gene. The CDR3 here is CASSLSPSTSGYYNEQFF. The CDR3 bases are TGTGCCAGCAGTTTATCCCCATCGACTAGCGGATACTACAATGAGCAGTTCTTC.

CDR3 residues: CASSVNGQDGYTF. The DNA for the CDR3 is TGTGCCAGCAGCGTGAACGGACAGGATGGCTACACCTTC. The chain employs TRBV9 and TRBJ1-2; 7 nucleotides agree with TRBD1. Germline-derived CDR1 and CDR2 are SGDLS and YYNGEE. The J segment lost 6 bases and the V segment lost 2 bases, leaving 4 bases of the junction unmatched. This CDR3 contains 13 residues.

The gene calls are TRBV5-1 and TRBJ2-2; D may correspond to TRBD1 or TRBD2 (5 bases each). Per germline, CDR1 SGHRS and CDR2 YFSETQ. The CDR3 runs to 15 residues. Trimming stripped 2 bases from V and 7 bases from J, with 15 bases between. CDR3 sequence: CASSFAGSFSGELFF. The CDR3 DNA sequence: TGCGCCAGCAGCTTCGCAGGGAGTTTCAGCGGGGAGCTGTTTTTT.

The V call is TRBV30, the J call TRBJ1-6; D not certain. This CDR3 spans 13 amino acids. Trimming shortened V by 3 bases and J by 5 bases, and 8 bases separated the two germline ends. In germline, CDR1 is GTSNPN, CDR2 SVGIG (reference sequence). This CDR3 reads CAWSGQHNSPLHF. The CDR3 DNA reads as TGTGCCTGGAGCGGTCAACATAATTCACCCCTCCACTTT.

In regard to this clone: At the DNA level, this CDR3 is encoded by other sequences in the same sample as well. The chain employs TRBV19 and TRBJ2-7; D possibly corresponds to TRBD1 (5 bases). CDR1 is LNHDA, CDR2 SQIVND, per germline (reference sequence). Deletions cut 5 bases from V and 1 base from J, with 12 bases between. The CDR3 consists of 14 residues. CDR3 nucleotide sequence: TGTGCCAGTAGTCGGACCTCAGGGTCCTACGAGCAGTACTTC. Translation gives CASSRTSGSYEQYF.

The rearrangement joins TRBV10-3 to TRBJ2-7; D may match TRBD1 or TRBD2 (6 bases each). The V end was cut by 8 bases, the J end by 3 bases, with 14 bases between. The CDR3 has 13 residues. Per germline, CDR1 ENHRY and CDR2 SYGVKD. The DNA for the CDR3 is TGTGCCATCCGGACAGCGGGCCACTACGAGCAGTACTTC. Translated, it gives CAIRTAGHYEQYF.

Note on this clone: The same CDR3 can be traced to other DNA sequences in this sample. This chain links TRBV5-1 with TRBJ2-5, with D possibly being TRBD1 (5 bases). The CDR3 length is 13 residues. V was cut by 2 bases and J by 4 bases, with 9 bases left in between. Germline assignment: CDR1 SGHRS and CDR2 YFSETQ. CDR3 DNA sequence: TGCGCCAGCAGCTTTGGTACAGGAGAGACCCAGTACTTC. Residues: CASSFGTGETQYF.

Notes on this clone: Other DNA sequences in the same sample also yield this CDR3. This chain connects TRBV6-5 to TRBJ1-5; tentative D call: TRBD1 (5 bases). V lost 11 bases and J 4 bases, leaving 12 bases between the germline ends. Germline CDR1 reads MNHEY; CDR2 reads SVGAGI. This CDR3 is 12 amino acids long. CDR3 DNA sequence: TGTGCCTCACGGGGGGGGAATCAGCCCCAGCATTTT. This gives the protein CASRGGNQPQHF.

The chain recombines TRBV7-2 with TRBJ2-7; the D is unclear. CDR1 is SGHTA, CDR2 FQGNSA, per germline. The V gene lost 5 bases and the J gene lost 5 bases, with 25 bases spanning the gap. The CDR3 contains 17 residues. The CDR3 DNA follows: TGTGCCAGCAGCCTGGAGTTACCTGCAGGCATGGTTCACGAGCAGTACTTC. Translated: CASSLELPAGMVHEQYF.

This sequence joins TRBV7-9 and TRBJ2-7; D perhaps matches TRBD1 (6 bases). The CDR3 length is 15 residues. The V and J ends lost 4 bases and 4 bases respectively, with 17 bases between them. The germline gives CDR1 SEHNR, CDR2 FQNEAQ (reference sequence). The CDR3, as DNA: TGTGCCAGCAGCTCCGAGGGACACCGGGATTACGAGCAGTACTTC. Translating it yields CASSSEGHRDYEQYF.

The chain carries TRBV11-1 and TRBJ2-1, with 12 nucleotides matching TRBD1. The CDR3 covers 17 residues. Losses at the gene ends were 5 bases for V and 6 bases for J; bases not matched to a gene: 11. Germline V CDR1 and CDR2: SGHAT, FQDESV (reference sequence). The CDR3 loop is CASSPGTGGKGGNEQFF. CDR3 nucleotides: TGTGCCAGCAGCCCAGGGACAGGGGGCAAAGGAGGCAATGAGCAGTTCTTC.

The chain is built from TRBV28 and TRBJ2-5; 10 bases map to TRBD2. The CDR3 runs 17 residues. The germline CDR1 and CDR2 sequences are MDHEN and SYDVKM. V was clipped by 1 base and J by 0 bases; unmatched bases: 5. CDR3 DNA sequence: TGTGCCAGCAGTTTATACGGTAGCGGGGGGTACCAAGAGACCCAGTACTTC. It specifies CASSLYGSGGYQETQYF.

This clone occurred once. The chain carries TRBV10-3 and TRBJ2-2, with 11 positions matching TRBD1. CDR1 ENHRY and CDR2 SYGVKD come from the germline V gene. Losses at the gene ends were 7 bases for V and 3 bases for J; bases not matched to a gene: 10. This CDR3 region has 17 residues. The CDR3 spells CAITKGQGVRDTGELFF. CDR3 coding DNA: TGTGCCATCACCAAGGGACAGGGGGTTCGAGACACCGGGGAGCTGTTTTTT.

The chain combines TRBV5-1 with TRBJ1-1, with D unresolved. The V and J ends lost 0 bases and 0 bases respectively, with 9 bases between them. Germline CDR1 SGHRS, CDR2 YFSETQ. The CDR3 loop spans 15 amino acids. Here the CDR3 reads CASSLVTSMNTEAFF. CDR3 DNA: TGCGCCAGCAGCTTGGTTACGAGCATGAACACTGAAGCTTTCTTT.

The chain uses TRBV18 and TRBJ2-7; 7 nucleotides match TRBD1. V trimming: 3 bases; J trimming: 1 base; junction bases outside the gene matches: 6. The CDR3 contains 15 residues. The germline gives CDR1 KGHSH, CDR2 LQKENI. CDR3 residues: CASSPGDSRSYEQYF. DNA of the CDR3: TGTGCCAGCTCACCCGGGGACAGCCGTTCCTACGAGCAGTACTTC.

The V and J genes are TRBV4-2 and TRBJ2-7, with TRBD2 as a possible D gene (5 bases). Germline V lookup: CDR1 LGHNA, CDR2 YNFKEQ. CDR3 length: 14 amino acids. With 4 bases removed from V and 2 bases from J, the gap between germline ends came to 12 bases. The CDR3 here is CASSLSGRPYEQYF. Here the CDR3 DNA reads TGTGCCAGCAGCCTAAGCGGACGGCCCTACGAGCAGTACTTC.

The chain joins TRBV10-3 to TRBJ2-5; TRBD2 might be the D (6 bases). The CDR3 length is 18 residues. V lost 2 bases and J 2 bases, leaving 21 bases between the germline ends. In germline, CDR1 is ENHRY, CDR2 SYGVKD. In DNA, the CDR3 is TGTGCCATCAGTGAGCCCGGCCGAGTGGGACTGAGTCAAGAGACCCAGTACTTC. This sequence encodes CAISEPGRVGLSQETQYF.

This clone was observed a single time. V and J are TRBV5-4 and TRBJ2-3, with 10 bases identical to TRBD1. The junction had 16 bases not matched to a gene; V was cut back by 4 bases and J by 8 bases. The CDR3 loop spans 17 amino acids. From germline, CDR1 is SGHNT and CDR2 YYREEE (reference sequence). This chain's CDR3 is CASSPTPAGTGVGTQYF. CDR3 DNA sequence: TGTGCCAGCAGCCCGACCCCGGCCGGGACAGGGGTAGGTACGCAGTATTTT.

The V call is TRBV11-2, the J call TRBJ2-1; 8 bases map to TRBD2. Unmatched junction bases numbered 11, after V lost 5 bases and J lost 8 bases. This CDR3 has 15 amino acids. CDR1 SGHAT and CDR2 FQNNGV come from the germline V gene. For the CDR3, the DNA is TGTGCCAGCAGCAACGGGTTTGCGGGAGGAGATGAGCAGTTCTTC. Translated: CASSNGFAGGDEQFF.